The T cell receptor beta chain described here comes from a study of blood T cell repertoires in COVID-19. Clones were sequenced by immunoSEQ multiplex PCR, and TCRdb holds only the in-frame ones, with some missing. The profile shows tens of thousands of clones, 70% to 90% of them singletons. The germline V and J ends were trimmed by 6 bases and 8 bases, with 13 bases remaining between them. The CDR3 runs to 12 residues. Germline V gene lookup returns CDR1 MNHEY and CDR2 SVGAGI. This chain joins TRBV6-5 and TRBJ1-2, with D unresolved. The sequence came from a woman aged 80 or older with acute or convalescent COVID-19. The specimen was peripheral blood. For the CDR3, the DNA is TGTGCCAGCAGGCTGTCAGGTGGGGGCTACACCTTC. Its protein product is CASRLSGGGYTF.